This record looks at one T cell receptor beta chain sequence and its context. Random hexamers primed reverse transcription of about 0.45 to 1 ug RNA. Amplification of TCR beta CDR3 spanned 54 Vbeta and 13 Jbeta via immunoSEQ multiplex PCR. TCRdb ran MiXCR on the immunoSEQ multiplex PCR reads and lists one entry per CDR3 protein. The sample contains 110,000 or so distinct CDR3 sequences, about nine tenths of which appear only once. This record belongs to a study of CD8 T cells in Susac syndrome. Sequencing of TCR beta was undertaken in CD8+ and CD4+ T cells derived from blood. FACS enriched CD8+ TEMRA cells, while bulk CD8+ and CD4+ were negatively isolated. This CDR3 contains 15 residues. Germline V gene data show CDR1 as MNHEY and CDR2 as SVGEGT. J lost 7 bases, V lost 2 bases, and 10 bases had no gene match.

This receptor was taken from a human donor in good health. V gene TRBV6-2 or TRBV6-3 combines with J gene TRBJ2-7; 8 positions agree with TRBD2. Material for sequencing was CD4+ T cells from PBMCs. As DNA, the CDR3 is TGTGCCAGCAGTTACGCAGCGGGGGTCTCCTCGGAGCAGTACTTC. Translated, it gives CASSYAAGVSSEQYF.